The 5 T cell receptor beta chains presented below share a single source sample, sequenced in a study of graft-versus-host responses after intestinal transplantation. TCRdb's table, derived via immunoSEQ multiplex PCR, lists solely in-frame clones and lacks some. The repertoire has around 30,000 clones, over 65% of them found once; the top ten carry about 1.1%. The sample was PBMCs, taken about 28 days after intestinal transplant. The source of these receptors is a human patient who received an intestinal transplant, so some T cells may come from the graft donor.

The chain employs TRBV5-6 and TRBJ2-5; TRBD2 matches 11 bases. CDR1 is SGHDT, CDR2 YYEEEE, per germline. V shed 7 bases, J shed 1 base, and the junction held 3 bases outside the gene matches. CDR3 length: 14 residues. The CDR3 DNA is TGTGCCAGCTGCCTAGCGGGGGGCCAAGAGACCCAGTACTTC. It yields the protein CASCLAGGQETQYF.

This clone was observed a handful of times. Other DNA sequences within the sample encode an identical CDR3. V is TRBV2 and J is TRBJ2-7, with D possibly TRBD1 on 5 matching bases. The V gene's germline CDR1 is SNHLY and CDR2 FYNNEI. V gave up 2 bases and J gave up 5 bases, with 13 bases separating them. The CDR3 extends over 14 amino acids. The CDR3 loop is CASSESGPLHEQYF. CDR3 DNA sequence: TGTGCCAGCAGTGAATCAGGGCCGCTCCACGAGCAGTACTTC. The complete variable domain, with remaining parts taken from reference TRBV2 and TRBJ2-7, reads EPEVTQTPSHQVTQMGQEVILRCVPISNHLYFYWYRQILGQKVEFLVSFYNNEISEKSEIFDDQFSVERPDGSNFTLKIRSTKLEDSAMYFCASSESGPLHEQYFGPGTRLTVT.

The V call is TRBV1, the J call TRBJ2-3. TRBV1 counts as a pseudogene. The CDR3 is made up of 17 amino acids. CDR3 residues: CTSSHTPCGRVRDTQYF. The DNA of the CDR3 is TGCACCAGCAGCCACACCCCTTGTGGAAGGGTGAGGGATACGCAGTATTTT.

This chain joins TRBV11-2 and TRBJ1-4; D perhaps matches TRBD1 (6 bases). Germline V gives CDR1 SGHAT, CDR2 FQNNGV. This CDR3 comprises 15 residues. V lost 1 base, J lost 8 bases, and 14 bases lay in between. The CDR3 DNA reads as TGTGCCAGCAGCTTAGGTGTCGGGGGGGCCGAAAAACTGTTTTTT. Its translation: CASSLGVGGAEKLFF.

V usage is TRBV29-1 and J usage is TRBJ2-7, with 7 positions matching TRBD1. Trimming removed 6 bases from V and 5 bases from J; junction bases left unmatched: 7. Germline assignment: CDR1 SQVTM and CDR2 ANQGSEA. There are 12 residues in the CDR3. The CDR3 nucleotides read TGCAGCGTGGATGACAGGGACCACGAGCAGTACTTC. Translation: CSVDDRDHEQYF.